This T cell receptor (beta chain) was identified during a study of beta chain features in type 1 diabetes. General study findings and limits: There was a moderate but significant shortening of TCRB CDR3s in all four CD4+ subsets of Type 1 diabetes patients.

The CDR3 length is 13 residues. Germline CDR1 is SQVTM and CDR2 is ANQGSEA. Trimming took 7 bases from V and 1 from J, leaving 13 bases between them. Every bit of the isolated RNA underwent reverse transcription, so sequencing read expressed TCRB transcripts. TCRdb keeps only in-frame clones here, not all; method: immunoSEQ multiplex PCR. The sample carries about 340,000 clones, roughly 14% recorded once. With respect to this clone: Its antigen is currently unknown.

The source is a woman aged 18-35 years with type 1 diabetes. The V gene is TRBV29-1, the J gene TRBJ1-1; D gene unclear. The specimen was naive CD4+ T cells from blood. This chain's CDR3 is CSAVQVRNTEAFF. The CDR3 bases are TGCAGCGCAGTACAAGTAAGGAACACTGAAGCTTTCTTT.